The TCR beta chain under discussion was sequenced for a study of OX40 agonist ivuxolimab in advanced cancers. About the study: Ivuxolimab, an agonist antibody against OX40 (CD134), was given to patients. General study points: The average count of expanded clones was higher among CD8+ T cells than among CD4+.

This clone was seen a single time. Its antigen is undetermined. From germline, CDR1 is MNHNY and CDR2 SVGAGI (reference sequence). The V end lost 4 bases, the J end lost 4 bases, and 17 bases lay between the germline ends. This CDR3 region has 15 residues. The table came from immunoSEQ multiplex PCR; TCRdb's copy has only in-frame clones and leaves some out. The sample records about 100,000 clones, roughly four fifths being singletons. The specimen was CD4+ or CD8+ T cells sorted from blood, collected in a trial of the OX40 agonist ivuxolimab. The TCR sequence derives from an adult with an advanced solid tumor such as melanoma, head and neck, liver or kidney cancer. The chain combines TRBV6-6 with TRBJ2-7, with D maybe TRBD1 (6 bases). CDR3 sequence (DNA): TGTGCCAGCAGTTTAAGACAGGCTGACACGTACGAGCAGTACTTC. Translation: CASSLRQADTYEQYF.